This T cell receptor beta chain was recorded in a study of blood T cell repertoires in COVID-19. Overall study context: Samples representing acute and convalescent COVID-19 were sourced from the United States, Italy and Spain. PBMCs, B-cell-depleted T cells, or T cells were the source of the cDNA or gDNA that made up the material.

TCRdb's copy holds only in-frame clones and misses some; the assay was immunoSEQ multiplex PCR. The table lists approximately 85,000 clones, about 85% of them singletons. The CDR3 spans 16 residues. CDR1 is LGHNA and CDR2 is YSLEER in the germline V gene. Trimming removed 5 bases from V and 6 bases from J; junction bases left unmatched: 15. The clonotype originates from a woman aged 45-65 years with active or convalescent COVID-19. Sequencing used peripheral blood. This chain uses TRBV4-3 with TRBJ1-2, with 7 bases that match TRBD1. Written as DNA, the CDR3 is TGCGCCAGCAGCGAAGGAGTGCTTGGACAGGTTAATGGCTACACCTTC. Its protein product is CASSEGVLGQVNGYTF.